This T cell receptor (beta chain) emerged from a study of cytomegalovirus exposure and HLA in healthy donors. V was clipped by 6 bases and J by 3 bases, with 12 bases between them. Germline CDR1 and CDR2: MNHEY and SMNVEV (reference sequence). CDR3 length equals 14 residues. About this clone itself: As yet, its antigen is unknown.

The PCR had 60 Vbeta and 13 Jbeta primers. Method: immunoSEQ multiplex PCR; TCRdb's copy keeps in-frame clones and lacks some. Counted here are roughly 130,000 clones, about 66% occurring once; the ten biggest clones make up about 1.7%. Study results and caveats: Later analysis identified a missense DCLRE1C variant that was linked to TCR beta V- and J-gene trimming.

Sequencing was carried out using PBMCs. This clonotype was sampled from a male donor in good health and CMV-seronegative. This sequence joins TRBV27 and TRBJ1-5; no clear D gene. The DNA of the CDR3 is TGTGCCAGCAGCGGACTGGACCTCAATCAGCCCCAGCATTTT. Residues: CASSGLDLNQPQHF.